This T cell receptor beta chain was found in a study of blood T cell repertoires in COVID-19. Study at large: Acute-phase and convalescent COVID-19 samples originated in the United States, Italy and Spain. In each case, the material was cDNA or gDNA derived from T cells, B-cell-depleted T cells, or PBMCs.

Original data processing: Amplifying reference gene primers gave estimates of nucleated cell counts. The table came from immunoSEQ multiplex PCR; TCRdb's copy has only in-frame clones and leaves some out. V and J calls plus clone size are reproduced from that table; the DNA served to infer D and trimming. The sample lists approximately 300,000 clones, about 82% occurring once. CDR1 is MNHEY and CDR2 is SMNVEV in the germline V gene (reference sequence). J was trimmed by 5 bases and V by 5 bases; bases with no gene match: 18. This CDR3 has 18 residues. The source of this sequence is a woman between 50 and 59 years old with acute or convalescent COVID-19. The source material was peripheral blood. The chain joins TRBV27 to TRBJ2-5; 9 bases match TRBD2. The CDR3 spells CASSRRRTSVGAGETQYF. CDR3 DNA: TGTGCCAGCAGTCGACGAAGGACTAGCGTGGGCGCGGGGGAGACCCAGTACTTC.